The 23 T cell receptor beta chains below were found in one sample sequenced in a study of blood T cell repertoires in COVID-19. Sequencing used immunoSEQ multiplex PCR; TCRdb keeps in-frame clones, though not all of them. The repertoire holds tens of thousands of clones, with 75% to 90% as singletons. The specimen sequenced was peripheral blood. The receptors originated from a man older than 75 with COVID-19, enrolled during active disease.

This chain uses TRBV14 with TRBJ2-4; tentative D call: TRBD1 (6 bases). Deletions cut 4 bases from V and 6 bases from J, with 19 bases between. The CDR3 is 16 amino acids. Looked up from germline, CDR1 is SGHDN and CDR2 is FVKESK. CDR3 protein: CASSPSRLGARNIQYF. CDR3 nucleotides: TGTGCCAGCAGCCCTTCGCGGCTGGGGGCAAGAAACATTCAGTACTTC.

About this clone: No conserved phenylalanine or tryptophan ends this CDR3, so it is likely a read error. It is unclear where the CDR3 begins or ends on the DNA, so no DNA is shown, and the CDR3 is as TCRdb lists it. The chain recombines TRBV5-6 with TRBJ2-7; the table's D call, TRBD2, has no DNA check behind it. Both ends counted, the CDR3 spans 9 residues. Germline V gene sequence: CDR1 SGHDT, CDR2 YYEEEE. CDR3 amino acids: CASSLRDPL.

The CDR3 DNA follows: TGTGCCAGCAGCTTAGGAGGGTCGGCCAAAAACATTCAGTACTTC. Translation gives CASSLGGSAKNIQYF. The V call is TRBV7-2, the J call TRBJ2-4, with D possibly being TRBD2 (5 bases). The CDR3 extends over 15 amino acids. Trimming cost V 1 base and J 1 base, with 8 bases left between them. CDR1 and CDR2 (germline): SGHTA, FQGNSA.

This chain joins TRBV7-2 and TRBJ2-1; a weak D match, TRBD1 (6 bases). The germline CDR1 and CDR2 sequences are SGHTA and FQGNSA. This CDR3 comprises 13 residues. V was shortened by 5 bases and J by 14 bases, with 19 bases between the two germline ends. CDR3 coding DNA: TGTGCCAGCAGCCCCCAACAACAGGGTAGGGAGTTCTTC. It translates to CASSPQQQGREFF.

This clone was picked up one time. Its ends do not fully match the called genes, so a read error is possible. The chain carries TRBV5-4 and TRBJ2-4; 12 bases are shared with TRBD2. This CDR3 has 19 residues. CDR1 and CDR2 from the germline V gene are SGHNT and YYREEE (reference sequence). CDR3 protein: CASSKSSGGAVQAKNIQYF. DNA of the CDR3: TGTGCCAGCAGCAAATCTAGCGGGGGGGCCGTTCAGGCCAAAAACATCCAGTACTTC.

The rearrangement joins TRBV5-8 to TRBJ1-5, with D perhaps TRBD1 (5 bases). Trimming removed 4 bases from V and 7 bases from J, with 12 bases in between. CDR1 is SGHTS and CDR2 is YDEGEE in the germline V gene. This CDR3 has 13 residues. The CDR3 is CASSGQQRQPQHF. CDR3 nucleotides: TGTGCCAGCAGCGGACAACAGAGGCAGCCCCAGCATTTT. The full variable domain, with the rest looked up from reference TRBV5-8 and TRBJ1-5, is EAGVTQSPTHLIKTRGQQATLRCSPISGHTSVYWYQQALGLGLQFLLWYDEGEERNRGNFPPRFSGRQFPNYSSELNVNALELEDSALYLCASSGQQRQPQHFGDGTRLSIL.

This rearrangement joins TRBV24-1 to TRBJ2-3, with TRBD1 identical over 8 bases. The CDR3 sequence is 15 residues long. Germline CDR1 is KGHDR and CDR2 is SFDVKD. V lost 5 bases and J lost 1; bases outside the gene matches: 4. CDR3 DNA: TGTGCCACCAGTGCTGGACAGGGTGGCACAGATACGCAGTATTTT. It translates to CATSAGQGGTDTQYF.

The J gene is TRBJ1-2, the V gene TRBV4-1; D ambiguous. Germline CDR1 is MGHRA and CDR2 is YSYEKL. CDR3 length equals 13 residues. Trimming took 0 bases from V and 7 from J, leaving 9 bases between them. The CDR3 DNA reads TGCGCCAGCAGCCAAGATCATACCGGTGGCTACACCTTC. The encoded protein is CASSQDHTGGYTF.

This clone was seen only once. In DNA form, the CDR3 reads TGTGCCAGCAGCCCTCACAGGGACTCTGGAAACACCATATATTTT. This gives the protein CASSPHRDSGNTIYF. V and J are TRBV28 and TRBJ1-3; D might be TRBD1 (6 bases). CDR1 is MDHEN and CDR2 is SYDVKM in the germline V gene. This CDR3 region has 15 residues. V was cut by 6 bases and J by 0 bases, with 12 bases left in between.

The chain combines TRBV6-5 with TRBJ1-2; unclear D gene. The CDR3 covers 12 residues. Trimming removed 6 bases from V and 2 bases from J, with 7 bases in between. The germline V gene encodes CDR1 MNHEY and CDR2 SVGAGI. The CDR3 is CASRSVNYGYTF. For the CDR3, the DNA is TGTGCCAGCAGATCAGTGAACTATGGCTACACCTTC.

V and J are TRBV27 and TRBJ2-3; 10 nucleotides line up with TRBD2. The germline V gene has CDR1 MNHEY and CDR2 SMNVEV (reference sequence). The V and J ends lost 5 bases and 8 bases, in that order; junction bases with no gene match: 7. The CDR3 is 14 amino acids. For the CDR3, the DNA is TGTGCCAGCAGTCCAGCGGGGGGGCTTCTTACGCAGTATTTT. It is translated as CASSPAGGLLTQYF.

The chain uses TRBV19 and TRBJ1-2; D call uncertain. The CDR3 loop spans 17 amino acids. CDR1 is LNHDA and CDR2 is SQIVND in the germline V gene (reference sequence). With 5 bases removed from V and 5 bases from J, the gap between germline ends came to 24 bases. The CDR3 DNA follows: TGTGCCAGTAGTCTATCCTCGACGGGTGTAGGTCCATATGGCTACACCTTC. It is translated as CASSLSSTGVGPYGYTF.

In this sample, this clone turned up once. The genes are TRBV3-1 (or the pseudogene TRBV3-2) and TRBJ2-3; 12 bases are shared with TRBD1. Germline V lookup: CDR1 LGHDT, CDR2 YNNKEL (reference sequence). Unmatched junction bases numbered 9, after V lost 1 base and J lost 4 bases. The length of the CDR3 is 18 residues. Here the CDR3 reads CASSQAVSGTGGPDTQYF. As DNA, the CDR3 is TGTGCCAGCAGCCAAGCCGTCTCCGGGACAGGGGGCCCAGATACGCAGTATTTT.

Turning to this clone: The junction does not match germline at one end; this may be a read error. The chain links TRBV2 to TRBJ2-1, with TRBD1 matching 7 bases. This CDR3 has 13 residues. Germline assignment: CDR1 SNHLY and CDR2 FYNNEI. The CDR3 DNA reads as TGTGTCAGCCGAGAGGGACAGCCTAGTGAGCAGTTCTTC. It translates to CVSREGQPSEQFF.

The chain uses TRBV3-1 (or the pseudogene TRBV3-2) and TRBJ2-3; TRBD2 matches 15 bases. Trimming took 3 bases from V and 0 from J; bases not matched to a gene: 7. This CDR3 comprises 19 residues. The germline gives CDR1 LGHDT, CDR2 YNNKEL (reference sequence). The CDR3 DNA is TGTGCCAGCAGCCACCGGGGACTAGCGGGGGGACCTAGCACAGATACGCAGTATTTT. Translating gives CASSHRGLAGGPSTDTQYF.

The chain uses TRBV6-6 and TRBJ1-5, with 7 bases identical to TRBD1. Trimming cost V 6 bases and J 7 bases; bases outside gene matches: 15. Germline CDR1 MNHNY, CDR2 SVGAGI (reference sequence). CDR3 size: 16 residues. Here the CDR3 reads CASSQDRESLGQPQHF. The CDR3 coding sequence is TGTGCCAGCAGCCAAGACAGGGAATCCCTGGGACAGCCCCAGCATTTT.

This chain uses TRBV19 with TRBJ2-3; no clear D gene. The CDR3 covers 14 residues. V dropped 5 bases and J dropped 1 base, with 10 bases sitting between them. CDR1 is LNHDA and CDR2 is SQIVND in the germline V gene (reference sequence). CDR3 sequence: CASSARSRTDTQYF. The DNA for the CDR3 is TGTGCCAGTAGTGCCAGGTCCCGCACAGATACGCAGTATTTT. The full variable domain, with the rest looked up from reference TRBV19 and TRBJ2-3, is DGGITQSPKYLFRKEGQNVTLSCEQNLNHDAMYWYRQDPGQGLRLIYYSQIVNDFQKGDIAEGYSVSREKKESFPLTVTSAQKNPTAFYLCASSARSRTDTQYFGPGTRLTVL.

This chain connects TRBV5-1 to TRBJ2-7, with 7 bases fitting TRBD2. The CDR3 has 14 residues. V trimming: 5 bases; J trimming: 0 bases; junction bases outside the gene matches: 5. The germline V gene encodes CDR1 SGHRS and CDR2 YFSETQ. The CDR3 loop is CASRGGANSYEQYF. The CDR3 nucleotides are TGCGCCAGCAGGGGAGGGGCGAACTCCTACGAGCAGTACTTC. Full variable domain (remainder filled in from reference TRBV5-1 and TRBJ2-7): KAGVTQTPRYLIKTRGQQVTLSCSPISGHRSVSWYQQTPGQGLQFLFEYFSETQRNKGNFPGRFSGRQFSNSRSEMNVSTLELGDSALYLCASRGGANSYEQYFGPGTRLTVT.

As regards this clone: Other DNA sequences within the sample encode an identical CDR3. The rearrangement links TRBV5-1 to TRBJ2-7, with 10 bases aligning to TRBD1. The CDR3 consists of 15 residues. Germline-derived CDR1 and CDR2 are SGHRS and YFSETQ. V lost 0 bases and J lost 3; bases outside the gene matches: 3. This CDR3 reads CASSLEGTGDYEQYF. The DNA for the CDR3 is TGCGCCAGCAGCTTGGAGGGGACAGGGGACTACGAGCAGTACTTC.

The genes are TRBV7-9 and TRBJ2-3; TRBD2 aligns across 11 bases. CDR1 is SEHNR, CDR2 FQNEAQ, per germline (reference sequence). This CDR3 spans 12 amino acids. CDR3 amino acids: CGTSGGTDTQYF. The CDR3 DNA follows: TGTGGAACTAGCGGGGGTACAGATACGCAGTATTTT.

The CDR3 sequence is CASTGTGAGEGYTF. CDR3 DNA sequence: TGTGCCAGCACTGGGACAGGGGCCGGAGAAGGCTACACCTTC. The chain recombines TRBV2 with TRBJ1-2, with 10 bases aligning to TRBD1. Germline V CDR1 and CDR2: SNHLY, FYNNEI. Trimming removed 7 bases from V and 8 bases from J; junction bases left unmatched: 10. The CDR3 is made up of 14 amino acids.

V is TRBV3-1 (or the pseudogene TRBV3-2) and J is TRBJ1-2; D is perhaps TRBD1 (5 bases). V dropped 0 bases and J dropped 8 bases, with 10 bases sitting between them. CDR3 length: 13 residues. CDR1 and CDR2 from the germline V gene are LGHDT and YNNKEL (reference sequence). The CDR3 DNA is TGTGCCAGCAGCCAAGATTCAGGGTCCGGCTACACCTTC. As protein: CASSQDSGSGYTF.

The chain combines TRBV7-2 with TRBJ1-1; D might be TRBD1 (6 bases). Germline CDR1 SGHTA, CDR2 FQGNSA. The CDR3 has 15 residues. The V gene lost 5 bases and the J gene lost 1 base, with 14 bases spanning the gap. The CDR3 is CASSKTGLGNTEAFF. For the CDR3, the DNA is TGTGCCAGCAGCAAGACAGGCTTGGGGAACACTGAAGCTTTCTTT.